The present entry profiles one TCR beta chain with its context. As yet, its antigen is unknown. The junction shows a germline mismatch at one end, possibly a read error. The sample comes from a study of metastatic and nonmetastatic thyroid tumors. Study background: Comparative analysis of repertoires was undertaken across blood and tumor or nodule tissue obtained from malignant and benign thyroid patients. Notes on the study in general: Within blood and tumor, benign nodules reportedly had significantly lower TCR beta diversity than malignant thyroid tumors did.

Prior to thyroid surgery, none of the patients had received any treatment. Authors' analysis steps: Differences in CDR3 between clinicopathological groups were drawn on to build a classifier intended to discriminate distant-metastatic papillary thyroid cancer patients. TCRdb re-clonotyped the PCR reads via MiXCR. The V and J calls reflect TCRdb's pipeline rather than the authors' work. This table holds around 4,900 clones, almost 35% found once. The receptor was isolated from a male donor with papillary thyroid cancer or a benign thyroid nodule (not recorded which). Some clones in this sample may be carry-over from other donors' samples. The specimen sequenced was adjacent normal tissue.

The chain's CDR3 is CACRYLMNTEAFF. The DNA of the CDR3 is TGTGCCTGCAGATACCTGATGAACACTGAAGCTTTCTTT. The chain carries TRBV6-1 and TRBJ1-1, with no clear D. The CDR3 is 13 residues long. The V gene's germline CDR1 is MNHNS and CDR2 SASEGT.